The source of this TCR beta chain is a study of blood T cell repertoires in COVID-19. At the level of the study: There were acute and convalescent COVID-19 samples, and they came from the United States, Italy and Spain.

Assay used: immunoSEQ multiplex PCR; TCRdb lists only in-frame clones, some missing. The sample lists around 200,000 clones; approximately 86% were seen once. The CDR3 totals 16 residues. V shed 1 base, J shed 5 bases, and the junction held 8 bases outside the gene matches. The V gene's germline CDR1 is SGHRS and CDR2 YFSETQ. This clone was found a few times. Sequencing was performed on PBMCs or T cells enriched from blood (not recorded which). The clonotype originates from a woman in her thirties who had been exposed to COVID-19. V usage is TRBV5-1 and J usage is TRBJ2-5, with TRBD2 matching over 10 bases. The chain's CDR3 is CASSLSLAGGVETQYF. The CDR3 DNA is TGCGCCAGCAGCTTGTCTTTAGCGGGGGGCGTGGAGACCCAGTACTTC.